The 8 T cell receptor beta chains reported below all come from one sample, sequenced in a study of blood T cell repertoires in COVID-19 (dated by TCRdb to the early 2020s). Library creation used the immunoSEQ multiplex PCR assay. TCRdb mirrors the immuneACCESS table, restricted to in-frame sequences. Some clones are absent from its copies; in checked studies, under half trace to an unresolved V gene, and the reason for the others is unknown. The sample has 100,000 to 150,000 clones on record, approximately 88% of them singletons. Together, the top ten hold approximately 18% of the sample. Sequencing input: peripheral blood. The receptors were gathered from a woman over 75 with acute or convalescent COVID-19.

This chain joins TRBV7-2 and TRBJ2-3; 9 bases are shared with TRBD2. The CDR3 spans 18 residues. V shed 2 bases, J shed 0 bases, and the junction held 9 bases outside the gene matches. Germline V lookup: CDR1 SGHTA, CDR2 FQGNSA. CDR3 residues: CASSLMVAGAASTDTQYF. The CDR3, as DNA: TGTGCCAGCAGCTTAATGGTAGCGGGAGCGGCTAGCACAGATACGCAGTATTTT.

The rearrangement links TRBV6-2 or TRBV6-3 to TRBJ2-7; no clear D. The CDR3 runs 12 residues. The V gene's germline CDR1 is MNHEY and CDR2 SVGEGT. Trimming removed 6 bases at V and 3 bases at J, with 9 bases between. CDR3 protein: CASSSFLYEQYF. The CDR3 region has the DNA TGTGCCAGCAGCTCTTTCCTCTACGAGCAGTACTTC.

J is TRBJ2-2 and V is TRBV12-3 or TRBV12-4, with 8 bases identical to TRBD2. The junction had 4 bases not matched to a gene; V was cut back by 8 bases and J by 5 bases. The CDR3 covers 13 residues. The CDR3 spells CASRRGGTGELFF. The CDR3 coding sequence is TGTGCCAGCCGACGGGGGGGGACCGGGGAGCTGTTTTTT.

The rearrangement joins TRBV10-1 to TRBJ1-2; D might be TRBD1 (6 bases). Germline V gene data show CDR1 as WNHNN and CDR2 as SYGVQD (reference sequence). The CDR3 consists of 13 residues. The V end lost 2 bases, the J end lost 2 bases, and 6 bases lay between the germline ends. The CDR3 DNA follows: TGCGCCAGCAGTGAGGACAGGAACTATGGCTACACCTTC. Translating gives CASSEDRNYGYTF.

The chain joins TRBV7-7 to TRBJ2-1; 10 bases line up with TRBD2. Germline V gene sequence: CDR1 SSHAT, CDR2 FNYEAQ (reference sequence). V shed 5 bases, J shed 2 bases, and the junction held 9 bases outside the gene matches. This CDR3 region has 17 residues. The CDR3 sequence: CASSQGLAGATYNEQFF. Here the CDR3 DNA reads TGTGCCAGCAGCCAGGGCCTAGCGGGAGCCACCTACAATGAGCAGTTCTTC.

For the CDR3, the DNA is TGCGCCAGCAGTCAATCCGCGGGACTAGCGCTCGACGAGCAGTACTTC. It encodes CASSQSAGLALDEQYF. The V gene is TRBV23-1, the J gene TRBJ2-7; TRBD2 agrees at 10 bases. TRBV23-1 is marked as an open reading frame, function uncertain. Germline trimming cut 0 bases from V and 5 bases from J; bases unmatched to any gene: 7. There are 16 residues in the CDR3.

The chain couples TRBV7-9 to TRBJ2-1; D possibly corresponds to TRBD1 (5 bases). Germline V gene data show CDR1 as SEHNR and CDR2 as FQNEAQ (reference sequence). V lost 5 bases and J 0 bases, leaving 14 bases between the germline ends. The CDR3 is 16 residues long. In DNA form, the CDR3 reads TGTGCCAGCAGCCCCCAGGGAAGTAGCTCCTACAATGAGCAGTTCTTC. Protein sequence: CASSPQGSSSYNEQFF.

The chain recombines TRBV19 with TRBJ2-2, with D tentatively TRBD2 (5 bases). The CDR3 runs to 16 residues. Germline CDR1 is LNHDA and CDR2 is SQIVND (reference sequence). Between the trimmed V and J ends, which lost 10 bases and 1 base, there was a span of 19 bases. CDR3 DNA sequence: TGTGCCACGGGCCTAGGGAGTAACCGGAACACCGGGGAGCTGTTTTTT. Protein: CATGLGSNRNTGELFF.